This T cell receptor beta chain was retrieved from a study of shared clonotypes between healthy human individuals. The assay was carried out at the deep level. Here immunoSEQ multiplex PCR was the method, and the copy in TCRdb shows in-frame clones only, minus some. The data hold more than 2,000,000 clones, with approximately 93% observed a single time. The CDR3 is 15 residues long. Germline V gene sequence: CDR1 KGHSH, CDR2 LQKENI. The V gene lost 4 bases and the J gene lost 1 base, with 11 bases spanning the gap. Material: naive CD4+ T cells from PBMCs. Subset reported: CD45RA+ positively selected. This clonotype originated in a man aged 18 to 30 in good health. Some clones in this sample may be carry-over from other donors' samples. This chain connects TRBV18 to TRBJ2-1; D remains ambiguous. The CDR3, as DNA: TGTGCCAGCTCACTCTCGGTGCTTTCCTACAATGAGCAGTTCTTC. Translated, it gives CASSLSVLSYNEQFF.